The 27 T cell receptor beta chains listed next were all sequenced from one sample in a study of blood T cells in healthy people across ages. A second PCR of 7 to 11 cycles used a sample-barcoded 5' primer and a J-beta primer mix. TCRdb reanalysed the 5' RACE reads using MiXCR and keeps one entry per CDR3 protein. The sample carries 650,000 to 1,000,000 distinct CDR3 sequences, about 45% recorded once. The sequenced material came from blood. The receptors were gathered from a man older than 75 in good health.

This chain connects TRBV12-3 or TRBV12-4 to TRBJ2-3; D ambiguous. CDR3 length: 16 amino acids. Trimming left V 3 bases short and J 5 bases short, with 18 bases between. The CDR3 spells CASSFKRRARGDTQYF. In DNA, the CDR3 is TGTGCCAGCAGTTTTAAACGGAGAGCGAGAGGAGATACGCAGTATTTT.

The chain recombines TRBV27 with TRBJ1-4; TRBD1 matches at 10 bases. CDR3 size: 17 residues. Germline lookup yields CDR1 MNHEY and CDR2 SMNVEV (reference sequence). The junction had 9 bases not matched to a gene; V was cut back by 6 bases and J by 2 bases. In DNA form, the CDR3 reads TGTGCCAGCAGGGGGACAGGGGCTGTAGTGACTAATGAAAAACTGTTTTTT. Protein: CASRGTGAVVTNEKLFF.

This clonotype has only a few counts. The rearrangement uses TRBV7-2 and TRBJ2-3; 8 nucleotides match TRBD2. The CDR3 is made up of 12 amino acids. CDR1 and CDR2 from the germline V gene are SGHTA and FQGNSA. V dropped 4 bases and J dropped 13; count of bases not matched to a gene: 7. The CDR3: CASSSTSGGKYF. The CDR3 nucleotides are TGTGCCAGCAGCTCTACATCGGGGGGGAAGTATTTT. The entire variable domain, with the rest obtained from reference TRBV7-2 and TRBJ2-3, is as follows: GAGVSQSPSNKVTEKGKDVELRCDPISGHTALYWYRQSLGQGLEFLIYFQGNSAPDKSGLPSDRFSAERTGGSVSTLTIQRTQQEDSAVYLCASSSTSGGKYFGPGTRLTVL.

This chain links TRBV12-3 or TRBV12-4 with TRBJ2-7; 9 positions agree with TRBD1. The CDR3 loop spans 14 amino acids. The V and J ends lost 5 bases and 5 bases, in that order; junction bases with no gene match: 7. CDR3 amino acids: CASSGDREGHEQYF. In DNA form, the CDR3 reads TGTGCCAGCAGTGGGGACAGGGAGGGTCACGAGCAGTACTTC.

Only a few counts were recorded for this clonotype. At one end the junction does not follow the germline gene, possibly because of a read error. The gene calls are TRBV7-7 and TRBJ2-5; 7 positions agree with TRBD2. This CDR3 region has 13 residues. Germline V gene sequence: CDR1 SSHAT, CDR2 FNYEAQ (reference sequence). The DNA for the CDR3 is TGTGCTAGCAGCTCCGGGGGGAACAATGAGCAGTACTTC. Amino acid sequence: CASSSGGNNEQYF.

Notes on this clonotype: A read error may be the cause here, since a much bigger clone is one base away. The chain uses TRBV12-3 or TRBV12-4 and TRBJ2-3, with D perhaps given as TRBD1 or TRBD2 (5 bases each). The CDR3 is 13 amino acids. V lost 6 bases and J 4 bases, leaving 11 bases between the germline ends. The CDR3 region is CASRRGSADTQYF. The CDR3 bases are TGTGCCAGCAGGAGGGGTAGCGCAGATACGCAGTATTTT.

Regarding this clonotype: The germline gene is not matched at one end of the junction; a read error may be the cause. J is TRBJ2-7 and V is TRBV11-2, with TRBD2 matching over 9 bases. Germline V gene lookup returns CDR1 SGHAT and CDR2 FQNNGV. This CDR3 has 21 residues. The DNA for the CDR3 is TGTGCCAGCAGCCCCCTGGGGCTAGCGGGAAAAACATACGCGGTTGGCTACGAGCGGTACTTC. Translating gives CASSPLGLAGKTYAVGYERYF.

The chain joins TRBV14 to TRBJ2-3; the D is unclear. Between the trimmed V and J ends, which lost 4 bases and 14 bases, there was a span of 16 bases. CDR1 SGHDN and CDR2 FVKESK come from the germline V gene. The CDR3 is 12 residues long. In DNA form, the CDR3 reads TGTGCCAGCAGCCGGTCGCACAGATACGCGTATTTT. It is translated as CASSRSHRYAYF. Looking up the rest from reference TRBV14 and TRBJ2-3 gives the full variable domain: EAGVTQFPSHSVIEKGQTVTLRCDPISGHDNLYWYRRVMGKEIKFLLHFVKESKQDESGMPNNRFLAERTGGTYSTLKVQPAELEDSGVYFCASSRSHRYAYFGPGTRLTVL.

This clonotype was counted a few times. The rearrangement joins TRBV20-1 to TRBJ2-1; D is undetermined. CDR1 is DFQATT, CDR2 SNEGSKA, per germline (reference sequence). The V end lost 4 bases, the J end lost 3 bases, and 13 bases lay between the germline ends. The CDR3 loop spans 14 amino acids. CDR3 coding DNA: TGCAGTGCTAAGAGGTTAGAGAGCTACAATGAGCAGTTCTTC. The encoded protein is CSAKRLESYNEQFF.

This chain uses TRBV20-1 with TRBJ2-1; no clear D gene. CDR1 is DFQATT, CDR2 SNEGSKA, per germline (reference sequence). CDR3 length equals 15 residues. Between the trimmed V and J ends, which lost 5 bases and 7 bases, there was a span of 21 bases. The CDR3 region is CSAFGSASLGNEQFF. The CDR3 bases are TGCAGTGCTTTCGGTTCCGCTTCCCTAGGAAATGAGCAGTTCTTC.

V and J are TRBV11-3 and TRBJ2-6; the D call may be TRBD1 or TRBD2 (6 bases each). Trimming pared 5 bases from V and 0 bases from J, leaving 14 bases between. The CDR3 totals 17 residues. Germline V CDR1 and CDR2: SGHNT, YENEEA. The CDR3 DNA follows: TGTGCCAGCAGCCCCCCGGGGGCCAGCTCTGGGGCCAACGTCCTGACTTTC. It specifies CASSPPGASSGANVLTF. Complete variable domain (other parts from reference TRBV11-3 and TRBJ2-6): EAGVVQSPRYKIIEKKQPVAFWCNPISGHNTLYWYLQNLGQGPELLIRYENEEAVDDSQLPKDRFSAERLKGVDSTLKIQPAELGDSAVYLCASSPPGASSGANVLTFGAGSRLTVL.

This clonotype was detected many times. The chain joins TRBV9 to TRBJ2-1; the D call may be TRBD1 or TRBD2 (5 bases each). The germline gives CDR1 SGDLS, CDR2 YYNGEE. The CDR3 has 15 residues. Trimming left V 0 bases short and J 5 bases short, with 12 bases between. The CDR3 DNA reads as TGTGCCAGCAGCGTAGGTTTCGGGGCCGACAATGAGCAGTTCTTC. This gives the protein CASSVGFGADNEQFF.

This clonotype was seen a handful of times. The V gene is TRBV4-2, the J gene TRBJ1-4, with D perhaps TRBD1 (5 bases). The CDR3 extends over 15 amino acids. Germline CDR1 LGHNA, CDR2 YNFKEQ. V was pared by 0 bases and J by 3 bases, with 8 bases between. The CDR3 region has the DNA TGTGCCAGCAGCCAAGATCAGGGAGCTAATGAAAAACTGTTTTTT. Encoded protein: CASSQDQGANEKLFF.

The rearrangement links TRBV11-2 to TRBJ2-1, with 10 bases aligning to TRBD2. The J call may not be correct, given that the DNA end is closer to TRBJ2-7. Germline V gene sequence: CDR1 SGHAT, CDR2 FQNNGV. There are 16 residues in the CDR3. CDR3 coding DNA: TGTGCCAGCAGCCGAATAGCGGGGGGCTCCTACAATGAGCAGTACTTC. The encoded protein is CASSRIAGGSYNEQYF.

Here the CDR3 DNA reads TGTGCCAGCAGCTTCGTTTCGGGAGGGAGAGGGGATGAGCAGTTCTTC. It codes for CASSFVSGGRGDEQFF. This chain links TRBV11-2 with TRBJ2-1, with TRBD2 matching over 8 bases. J was trimmed by 8 bases and V by 3 bases; bases with no gene match: 12. The germline V gene encodes CDR1 SGHAT and CDR2 FQNNGV. The length of the CDR3 is 16 residues. Combining the CDR3 with reference TRBV11-2 and TRBJ2-1 gives the whole variable domain EAGVAQSPRYKIIEKRQSVAFWCNPISGHATLYWYQQILGQGPKLLIQFQNNGVVDDSQLPKDRFSAERLKGVDSTLKIQPAKLEDSAVYLCASSFVSGGRGDEQFFGPGTRLTVL.

The chain couples TRBV6-5 to TRBJ2-1, with 7 nucleotides matching TRBD1. V lost 6 bases and J lost 7; bases outside the gene matches: 9. This CDR3 is built from 14 residues. Germline-derived CDR1 and CDR2 are MNHEY and SVGAGI. CDR3 nucleotide sequence: TGTGCCAGCAGCCCAGACAGGGTGCAGAATGAGCAGTTCTTC. This gives the protein CASSPDRVQNEQFF.

This clonotype has more than one count but fewer than ten. CDR3 sequence reads: CASSLPPTRPNEQFF. CDR3 in DNA: TGTGCCAGCAGCTTACCTCCAACTAGGCCCAATGAGCAGTTCTTC. The chain is built from TRBV7-2 and TRBJ2-1; possibly TRBD2 for D (5 bases). This CDR3 is 15 amino acids long. Trimming took 2 bases from V and 6 from J, leaving 14 bases between them. Germline CDR1 is SGHTA and CDR2 is FQGNSA.

CDR3 protein: CASSRGLFTDTQYF. DNA for the CDR3: TGTGCCAGCAGCCGCGGACTCTTCACAGATACGCAGTATTTT. The V call is TRBV11-3, the J call TRBJ2-3, with a weak D call TRBD2 (5 bases). Trimming pared 5 bases from V and 2 bases from J, leaving 11 bases between. CDR1 SGHNT and CDR2 YENEEA come from the germline V gene. The CDR3 is 14 residues long.

V is TRBV16 and J is TRBJ1-2; no clear D gene. The CDR3 is made up of 12 amino acids. The ends were cut back, 4 bases at V and 1 base at J, with 4 bases in the middle. The germline gives CDR1 KGHSY, CDR2 FQNENV. CDR3: CASSRVNYGYTF. CDR3 coding DNA: TGTGCCAGCAGCCGGGTTAACTATGGCTACACCTTC.

This clonotype was detected a few times. V is TRBV27 and J is TRBJ2-1; unclear D gene. CDR1 is MNHEY, CDR2 SMNVEV, per germline (reference sequence). CDR3 length: 12 residues. Trimming removed 10 bases at V and 6 bases at J, with 13 bases between. The CDR3 nucleotides are TGTGCCACCCAAGGTCGGCGCAATGAGCAGTTCTTC. Residues: CATQGRRNEQFF.

This clonotype was observed at least ten times. The V and J genes are TRBV20-1 and TRBJ1-4, with TRBD1 matching over 8 bases. V dropped 7 bases and J dropped 3; count of bases not matched to a gene: 1. CDR3 length equals 12 residues. Germline V lookup: CDR1 DFQATT, CDR2 SNEGSKA (reference sequence). The CDR3 DNA reads TGCAGTGTGGACAGGGCTAATGAAAAACTGTTTTTT. Its translation is CSVDRANEKLFF.

This clonotype was recorded a few times. The chain employs TRBV29-1 and TRBJ2-1; TRBD2 is a possible D gene (6 bases). The V gene's germline CDR1 is SQVTM and CDR2 ANQGSEA. V dropped 2 bases and J dropped 8 bases, with 10 bases sitting between them. The CDR3 sequence is 12 residues long. DNA of the CDR3: TGCAGCGTTGAACGGGGGAGCGATGAGCAGTTCTTC. Its translation: CSVERGSDEQFF.

This clonotype showed up just a few times. The chain uses TRBV29-1 and TRBJ1-1, with 7 bases aligning to TRBD1. With 2 bases clipped from V and 1 base from J, the junction kept 4 bases outside the gene matches. Germline CDR1 reads SQVTM; CDR2 reads ANQGSEA. The CDR3 covers 14 residues. The CDR3 DNA sequence: TGCAGCGTTGAACGGACAGGACCGAACACTGAAGCTTTCTTT. Protein product: CSVERTGPNTEAFF.

This clonotype turned up a few times. The chain links TRBV9 to TRBJ2-3; TRBD2 matches at 9 bases. Trimming removed 3 bases from V and 7 bases from J; junction bases left unmatched: 6. The CDR3 loop spans 14 amino acids. Germline V gene sequence: CDR1 SGDLS, CDR2 YYNGEE. CDR3 region: CASSDLSGSHTQYF. CDR3 nucleotide sequence: TGTGCCAGCAGCGATCTTAGCGGGAGTCATACGCAGTATTTT.

CDR3 sequence (DNA): TGTGCCAGCAGTTACATTCCGGAGGAAAAACTGTTTTTT. It codes for CASSYIPEEKLFF. This chain connects TRBV6-2 or TRBV6-3 to TRBJ1-4; D unresolved. The CDR3 contains 13 residues. The germline gives CDR1 MNHEY, CDR2 SVGEGT. Trimming left V 2 bases short and J 8 bases short, with 9 bases between.

The J gene is TRBJ2-1, the V gene TRBV7-2, with D uncertain. V lost 8 bases and J lost 12, with 20 bases in between. The CDR3 runs to 13 residues. Per germline, CDR1 SGHTA and CDR2 FQGNSA. The CDR3 reads CASGEVPRISQFF. CDR3 DNA sequence: TGTGCCAGCGGTGAGGTACCCCGGATATCGCAGTTCTTC.

On this clonotype: At one of its ends the junction is not consistent with the germline gene, which may arise from a read error. This chain links TRBV9 with TRBJ2-2, with unresolved D. CDR3 length: 13 amino acids. Germline CDR1 is SGDLS and CDR2 is YYNGEE. CDR3 DNA sequence: TGCGCCAGCAGCGTGGCTGGGACCGGGGAGCTGTTTTTT. Translated: CASSVAGTGELFF. The full variable domain, its missing parts supplied by reference TRBV9 and TRBJ2-2, is DSGVTQTPKHLITATGQRVTLRCSPRSGDLSVYWYQQSLDQGLQFLIQYYNGEERAKGNILERFSAQQFPDLHSELNLSSLELGDSALYFCASSVAGTGELFFGEGSRLTVL.